A selection of T cell receptor beta chains follows, all from one sample in a study of blood T cell repertoires in COVID-19. TCRdb's table, derived via immunoSEQ multiplex PCR, lists solely in-frame clones and lacks some. The sample comprises 300,000 to 400,000 clones, around 92% of which are singletons, and around 3% rests with the top ten. Sequenced: peripheral blood. These receptors came from a woman aged 30 to 39 with COVID-19, enrolled during active disease. Both conserved end residues are part of each CDR3. D genes are given only for firm matches. A clone size is listed for some rows: how often the clone was seen (once, few, many), or a class if it is expanded.

>NA|NA|TRBJ1-4|TRBV4-2|16
CASSQKSRSGDEKLFF
TGTGCCAGCAGCCAAAAGAGCAGGTCAGGGGACGAAAAACTGTTTTTT
>NA|TRBD2|TRBJ2-3|TRBV5-1|19
CASSFGLAGNQPGTDTQYF
TGCGCCAGCAGCTTTGGACTAGCGGGAAATCAGCCGGGGACAGATACGCAGTATTTT
>NA|TRBD2|TRBJ2-1|TRBV9|16
CASSPRLAGSYNEQFF
TGTGCCAGTAGCCCTCGACTAGCGGGGTCCTACAATGAGCAGTTCTTC
>NA|NA|TRBJ1-3|TRBV15|18
CATSREVGRGSSGNTIYF
TGTGCCACCAGCAGAGAGGTTGGCAGGGGTTCATCTGGAAACACCATATATTTT
>NA|NA|TRBJ2-4|TRBV11-3|17
CASSHTRDTLAKNIQYF
TGTGCCAGCAGCCACACCCGGGACACACTAGCCAAAAACATTCAGTACTTC
>NA|NA|TRBJ2-7|TRBV21-1|14
CASSKIAKGHEQYF
TGTGCCAGCAGCAAGATAGCGAAAGGACACGAGCAGTACTTC
>few|NA|TRBJ2-1|TRBV7-2|14
CASSRSVGGEEQFF
TGTGCCAGCAGTCGAAGTGTGGGGGGTGAAGAGCAGTTCTTC
>NA|TRBD2|TRBJ2-1|TRBV5-8|15
CASSRGLAGDIEQFF
TGTGCCAGCAGCCGGGGACTAGCGGGAGACATCGAGCAGTTCTTC
>NA|NA|TRBJ2-1|TRBV4-2|16
CASSQNRRGGYNEQFF
TGTGCCAGCAGCCAAAACAGGAGAGGGGGCTACAATGAGCAGTTCTTC
>NA|NA|TRBJ2-1|TRBV5-1|14
CASSLERALNEQFF
TGCGCCAGCAGCTTGGAGCGGGCGCTCAATGAGCAGTTCTTC
>NA|TRBD2|TRBJ2-5|TRBV3-1/TRBV3-2|20
CASSQDLALAGGKYQETQYF
TGTGCCAGCAGCCAAGATCTAGCCTTAGCGGGGGGAAAGTACCAAGAGACCCAGTACTTC
>NA|NA|TRBJ1-4|TRBV14|18
CASSQDPPGSATNEKLFF
TGTGCCAGCAGCCAAGATCCCCCAGGTTCTGCAACTAATGAAAAACTGTTTTTT
>NA|TRBD1|TRBJ2-7|TRBV27|17
CASSSRTGDPSPYEQYF
TGTGCCAGCAGTTCGCGGACAGGGGACCCTTCCCCCTACGAGCAGTACTTC
>NA|NA|TRBJ2-1|TRBV7-6|15
CASSLRGSSYNEQFF
TGTGCCAGCAGCCTTCGGGGGTCGTCCTACAATGAGCAGTTCTTC
>NA|NA|TRBJ1-1|TRBV5-1|15
CASSFGPDSGTEAFF
TGCGCCAGCAGCTTCGGCCCGGACAGCGGCACTGAAGCTTTCTTT
>NA|NA|TRBJ1-1|TRBV7-9|17
CASSLVPTGRGGTEAFF
TGTGCCAGCAGCTTAGTTCCCACAGGGAGGGGTGGCACTGAAGCTTTCTTT
>NA|NA|TRBJ2-1|TRBV12-3/TRBV12-4|12
CASRRLGDEQFF
TGTGCCAGCAGGCGCCTAGGAGATGAGCAGTTCTTC
>NA|TRBD2|TRBJ2-1|TRBV7-9|16
CASSPPQREMGNEQFF
TGTGCCAGCAGCCCCCCCCAGCGGGAGATGGGGAATGAGCAGTTCTTC
>NA|NA|TRBJ1-5|TRBV5-6|13
CASSLGVTYPLHF
TGTGCCAGCAGCTTGGGTGTCACCTATCCCTTGCATTTT
>NA|NA|TRBJ1-1|TRBV9|13
CASSVGAGTEAFF
TGTGCCAGCAGCGTAGGGGCGGGGACTGAAGCTTTCTTT
>NA|TRBD1|TRBJ1-2|TRBV7-2|17
CASSLALDRGQLYGYTF
TGTGCCAGCAGCTTAGCGCTGGACAGGGGGCAATTGTATGGCTACACCTTC
>NA|NA|TRBJ2-6|TRBV7-2|14
CASSLVPGANVLTF
TGTGCCAGCAGCTTAGTTCCGGGGGCCAACGTCCTGACTTTC
>NA|TRBD2|TRBJ2-1|TRBV28|21
CASSSPGVGDGLAGASNEQFF
TGTGCCAGCAGTTCCCCAGGGGTTGGAGACGGACTAGCGGGAGCATCTAATGAGCAGTTCTTC
>few|TRBD1|TRBJ1-1|TRBV5-4|13
CVTRPGGNTEAFF
TGTGTCACACGTCCAGGGGGGAACACTGAAGCTTTCTTT
>NA|NA|TRBJ1-1|TRBV12-3/TRBV12-4|13
CATKDRLNTEAFF
TGTGCCACCAAAGACAGATTGAACACTGAAGCTTTCTTT
>NA|TRBD2|TRBJ2-1|TRBV7-8|17
CASSPINPRAGASEQFF
TGTGCCAGCAGCCCCATAAACCCCCGAGCGGGAGCTAGTGAGCAGTTCTTC
>NA|TRBD1|TRBJ1-3|TRBV2|16
CASSAWTGASGNTIYF
TGTGCCAGCAGTGCCTGGACAGGGGCCTCTGGAAACACCATATATTTT
>NA|NA|TRBJ1-2|TRBV6-2/TRBV6-3|12
CASSYWRSGYTF
TGTGCCAGCAGTTATTGGAGATCCGGCTACACCTTC
>NA|TRBD2|TRBJ2-3|TRBV3-1/TRBV3-2|17
CASSQGGGSRSTDTQYF
TGTGCCAGCAGCCAAGGGGGGGGGAGCCGAAGCACAGATACGCAGTATTTT
>NA|TRBD1|TRBJ1-2|TRBV11-3|14
CASSLDGRGHGYTF
TGTGCCAGCAGCTTAGACGGCAGGGGGCATGGCTACACCTTC
>NA|TRBD1|TRBJ2-1|TRBV7-6|16
CASSPLTGGTYNEQFF
TGTGCCAGCAGCCCGTTGACAGGGGGTACCTACAATGAGCAGTTCTTC
>once|TRBD2|TRBJ2-1|TRBV6-2/TRBV6-3|17
CASSYSSGGDSYNEQFF
TGTGCCAGCAGTTACTCTAGCGGGGGGGATTCCTACAATGAGCAGTTCTTC
>NA|NA|TRBJ2-6|TRBV7-9|18
CASSLEGRGGSGANVLTF
TGTGCCAGCAGCTTAGAGGGCAGGGGCGGCTCTGGGGCCAACGTCCTGACTTTC
>NA|NA|TRBJ2-7|TRBV6-5|14
CASQAVFGSYEQYF
TGTGCCAGCCAGGCTGTCTTCGGTTCCTACGAGCAGTACTTC
>NA|TRBD2|TRBJ2-5|TRBV5-4|15
CASSFGGGKGETQYF
TGTGCCAGCAGCTTCGGGGGGGGCAAGGGAGAGACCCAGTACTTC
>NA|TRBD1|TRBJ1-1|TRBV6-2/TRBV6-3|15
CASSYRGQLNTEAFF
TGTGCCAGCAGTTACCGGGGACAGCTAAACACTGAAGCTTTCTTT
>NA|TRBD1|TRBJ2-3|TRBV5-8|14
CASSSYRGTDTQYF
TGTGCCAGCAGCTCCTACAGGGGGACAGATACGCAGTATTTT
>NA|TRBD2|TRBJ2-3|TRBV10-3|15
CAIRDIAGFADTQYF
TGTGCCATCAGGGATATAGCGGGATTCGCAGATACGCAGTATTTT
>NA|TRBD1|TRBJ1-1|TRBV5-1|16
CASSSRGGAPNTEAFF
TGCGCCAGCAGCTCCCGAGGGGGCGCCCCCAACACTGAAGCTTTCTTT
>once|TRBD2|TRBJ2-3|TRBV5-1|16
CASSLQGLAGTDTQYF
TGCGCCAGCAGCTTACAGGGACTAGCGGGGACAGATACGCAGTATTTT
>NA|TRBD1|TRBJ1-2|TRBV6-2/TRBV6-3|14
CASSYMQGARGYTF
TGTGCCAGCAGTTATATGCAGGGGGCGCGCGGCTACACCTTC
>NA|TRBD2|TRBJ2-1|TRBV4-3|16
CASSQGLAGGSDEQFF
TGCGCCAGCAGCCAGGGACTAGCGGGAGGGTCGGATGAGCAGTTCTTC